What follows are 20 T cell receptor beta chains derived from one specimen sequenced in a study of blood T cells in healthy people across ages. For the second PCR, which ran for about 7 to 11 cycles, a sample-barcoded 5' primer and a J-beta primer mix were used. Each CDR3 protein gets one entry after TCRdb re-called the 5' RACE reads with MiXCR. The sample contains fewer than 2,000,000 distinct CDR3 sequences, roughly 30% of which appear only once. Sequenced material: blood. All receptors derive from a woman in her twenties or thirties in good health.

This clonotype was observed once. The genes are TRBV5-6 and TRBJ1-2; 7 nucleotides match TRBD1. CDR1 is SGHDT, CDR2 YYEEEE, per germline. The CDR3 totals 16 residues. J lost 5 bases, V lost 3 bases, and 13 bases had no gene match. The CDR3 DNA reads TGTGCCAGCAGCTCTTTACCGGGACAGCCATTATATGGCTACACCTTC. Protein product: CASSSLPGQPLYGYTF. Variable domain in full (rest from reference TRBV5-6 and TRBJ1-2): DAGVTQSPTHLIKTRGQQVTLRCSPKSGHDTVSWYQQALGQGPQFIFQYYEEEERQRGNFPDRFSGHQFPNYSSELNVNALLLGDSALYLCASSSLPGQPLYGYTFGSGTRLTVV.

CDR3 in amino acids: CASSPGDRLNTGELFF. Written as DNA, the CDR3 is TGTGCCAGCAGCCCAGGGGACAGACTGAACACCGGGGAGCTGTTTTTT. The rearrangement links TRBV7-3 to TRBJ2-2, with 7 bases that match TRBD1. CDR3 length: 16 amino acids. V lost 5 bases and J lost 1; bases outside the gene matches: 7. Germline V CDR1 and CDR2: SGHTA, FQGTGA.

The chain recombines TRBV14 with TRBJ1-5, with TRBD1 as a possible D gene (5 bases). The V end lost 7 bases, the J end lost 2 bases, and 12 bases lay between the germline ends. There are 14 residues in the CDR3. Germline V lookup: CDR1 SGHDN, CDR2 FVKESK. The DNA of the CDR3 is TGTGCCAGCACCACAAGAGGGGGCAATCAGCCCCAGCATTTT. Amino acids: CASTTRGGNQPQHF.

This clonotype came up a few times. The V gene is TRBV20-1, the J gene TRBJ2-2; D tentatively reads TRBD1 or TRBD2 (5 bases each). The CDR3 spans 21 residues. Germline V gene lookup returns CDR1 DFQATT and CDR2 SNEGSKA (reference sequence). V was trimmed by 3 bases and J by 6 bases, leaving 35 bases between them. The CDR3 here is CSARERQNLTGFYSGAGELFF. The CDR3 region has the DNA TGCAGTGCTAGGGAGCGGCAAAACCTAACAGGATTTTACTCCGGGGCCGGGGAGCTGTTTTTT.

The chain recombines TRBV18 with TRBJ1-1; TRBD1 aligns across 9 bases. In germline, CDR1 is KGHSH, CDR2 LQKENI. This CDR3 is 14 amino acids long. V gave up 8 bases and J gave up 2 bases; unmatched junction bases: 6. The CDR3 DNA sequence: TGTGCCAGCGCACAGGGGGCTGGTAACACTGAAGCTTTCTTT. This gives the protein CASAQGAGNTEAFF.

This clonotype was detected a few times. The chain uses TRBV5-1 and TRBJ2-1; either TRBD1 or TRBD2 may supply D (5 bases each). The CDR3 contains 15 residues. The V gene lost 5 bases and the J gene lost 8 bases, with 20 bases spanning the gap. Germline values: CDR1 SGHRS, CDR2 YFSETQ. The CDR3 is CASSYGDPYRYEQFF. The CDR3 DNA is TGCGCCAGCAGTTACGGGGACCCATATCGGTATGAGCAGTTCTTC.

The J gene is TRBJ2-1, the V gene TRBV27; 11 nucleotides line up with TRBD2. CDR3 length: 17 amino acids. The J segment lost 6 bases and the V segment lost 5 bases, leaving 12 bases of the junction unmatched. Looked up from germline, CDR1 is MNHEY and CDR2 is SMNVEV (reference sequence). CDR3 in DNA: TGTGCCAGCAGTGGACTAGCGGGTGTGGTAGTCACCAATGAGCAGTTCTTC. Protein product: CASSGLAGVVVTNEQFF.

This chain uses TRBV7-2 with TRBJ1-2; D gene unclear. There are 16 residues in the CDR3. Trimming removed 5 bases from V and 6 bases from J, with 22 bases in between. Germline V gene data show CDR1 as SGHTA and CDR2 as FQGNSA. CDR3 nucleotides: TGTGCCAGCAGCCCAGTACCGGGGAGGACGGATAATGGCTACACCTTC. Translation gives CASSPVPGRTDNGYTF.

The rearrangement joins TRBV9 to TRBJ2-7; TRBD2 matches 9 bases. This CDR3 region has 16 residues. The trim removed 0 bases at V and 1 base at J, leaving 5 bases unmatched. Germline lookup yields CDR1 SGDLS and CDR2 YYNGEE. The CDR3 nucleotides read TGTGCCAGCAGCGTAGGTCCAGCGGGGGGATCCTACGAGCAGTACTTC. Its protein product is CASSVGPAGGSYEQYF.

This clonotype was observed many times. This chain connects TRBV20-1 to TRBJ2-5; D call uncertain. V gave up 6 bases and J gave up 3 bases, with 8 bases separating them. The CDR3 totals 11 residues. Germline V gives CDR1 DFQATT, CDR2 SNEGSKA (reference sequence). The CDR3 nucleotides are TGCAGTGCCCCATCAGAAGAGACCCAGTACTTC. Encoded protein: CSAPSEETQYF.

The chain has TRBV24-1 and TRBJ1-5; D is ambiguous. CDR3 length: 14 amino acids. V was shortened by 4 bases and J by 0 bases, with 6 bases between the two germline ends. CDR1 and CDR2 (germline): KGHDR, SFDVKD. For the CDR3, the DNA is TGTGCCACCAGTGACCTGAGTAGCAATCAGCCCCAGCATTTT. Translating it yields CATSDLSSNQPQHF.

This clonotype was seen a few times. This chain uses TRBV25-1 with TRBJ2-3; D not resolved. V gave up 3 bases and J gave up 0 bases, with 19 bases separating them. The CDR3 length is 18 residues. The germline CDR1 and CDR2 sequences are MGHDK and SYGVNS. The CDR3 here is CASSEGYHSLSSTDTQYF. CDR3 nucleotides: TGTGCCAGCAGTGAGGGGTACCACAGCCTCTCGAGCACAGATACGCAGTATTTT.

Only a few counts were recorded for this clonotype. CDR3 nucleotide sequence: TGTGCCAGCAGTTATCTGGGGGGGGCCCGGGATGAGCAGTTCTTC. Protein product: CASSYLGGARDEQFF. J is TRBJ2-1 and V is TRBV6-2 or TRBV6-3, with TRBD2 as a possible D gene (7 bases). V dropped 3 bases and J dropped 8 bases, with 17 bases sitting between them. The CDR3 has 15 residues. The germline V gene has CDR1 MNHEY and CDR2 SVGEGT.

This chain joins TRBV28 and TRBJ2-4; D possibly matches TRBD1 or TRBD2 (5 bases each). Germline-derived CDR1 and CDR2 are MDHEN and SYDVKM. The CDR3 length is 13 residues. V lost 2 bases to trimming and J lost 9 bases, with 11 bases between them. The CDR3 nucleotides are TGTGCCAGCAGTTTAGGGGGTACTAGCATTCAGTACTTC. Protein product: CASSLGGTSIQYF.

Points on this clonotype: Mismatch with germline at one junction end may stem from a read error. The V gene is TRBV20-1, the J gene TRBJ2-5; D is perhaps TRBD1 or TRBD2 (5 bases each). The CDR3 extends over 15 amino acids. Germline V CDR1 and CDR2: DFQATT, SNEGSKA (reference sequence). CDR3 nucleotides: TGCGGTGCCGGGACGGGGCAGATGTGGGGAGAGACCCAGTACTTC. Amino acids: CGAGTGQMWGETQYF.

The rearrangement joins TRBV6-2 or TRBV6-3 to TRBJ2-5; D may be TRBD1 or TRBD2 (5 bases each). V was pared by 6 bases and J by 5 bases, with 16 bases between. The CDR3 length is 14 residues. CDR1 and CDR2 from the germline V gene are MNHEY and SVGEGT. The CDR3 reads CASRFRDPRETQYF. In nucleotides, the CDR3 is TGTGCCAGCAGATTCCGGGACCCACGGGAGACCCAGTACTTC.

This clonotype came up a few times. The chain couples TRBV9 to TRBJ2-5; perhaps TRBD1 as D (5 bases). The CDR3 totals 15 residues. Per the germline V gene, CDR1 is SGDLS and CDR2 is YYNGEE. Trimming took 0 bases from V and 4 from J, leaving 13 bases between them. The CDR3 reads CASSVDSRVPETQYF. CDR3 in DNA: TGTGCCAGCAGCGTAGACTCCAGGGTCCCAGAGACCCAGTACTTC.

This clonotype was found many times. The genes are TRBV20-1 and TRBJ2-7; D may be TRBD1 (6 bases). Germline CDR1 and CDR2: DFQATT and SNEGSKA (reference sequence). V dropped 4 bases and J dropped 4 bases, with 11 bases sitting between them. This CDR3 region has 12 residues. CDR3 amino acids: CSAKTGLYEQYF. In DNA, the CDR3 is TGCAGTGCTAAGACAGGTCTTTACGAGCAGTACTTC.

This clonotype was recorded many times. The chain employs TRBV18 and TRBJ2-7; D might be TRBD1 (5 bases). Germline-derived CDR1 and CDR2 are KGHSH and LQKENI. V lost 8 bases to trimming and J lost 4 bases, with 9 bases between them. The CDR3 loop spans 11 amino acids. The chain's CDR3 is CASSPGYEQYF. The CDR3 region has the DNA TGTGCCAGCAGCCCAGGGTACGAGCAGTACTTC.

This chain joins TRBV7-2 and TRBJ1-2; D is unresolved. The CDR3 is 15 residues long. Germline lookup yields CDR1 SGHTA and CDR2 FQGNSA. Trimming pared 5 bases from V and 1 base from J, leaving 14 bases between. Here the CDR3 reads CASSPLNWVNYGYTF. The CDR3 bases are TGTGCCAGCAGCCCGCTAAACTGGGTTAACTATGGCTACACCTTC.